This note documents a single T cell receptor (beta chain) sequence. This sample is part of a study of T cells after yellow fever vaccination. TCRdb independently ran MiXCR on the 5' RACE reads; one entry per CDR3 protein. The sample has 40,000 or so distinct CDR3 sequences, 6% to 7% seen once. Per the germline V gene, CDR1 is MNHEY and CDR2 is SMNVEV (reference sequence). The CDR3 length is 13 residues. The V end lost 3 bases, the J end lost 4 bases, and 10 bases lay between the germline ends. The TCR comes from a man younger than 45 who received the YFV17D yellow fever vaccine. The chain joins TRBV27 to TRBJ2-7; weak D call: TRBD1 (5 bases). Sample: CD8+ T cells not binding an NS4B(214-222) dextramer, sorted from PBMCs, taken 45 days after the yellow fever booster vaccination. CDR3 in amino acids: CASSFTRVYEQYF. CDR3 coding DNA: TGTGCCAGCAGTTTTACCAGGGTGTACGAGCAGTACTTC.